This section outlines one TCR beta chain sequence together with its context. Relative to the germline gene, one junction end is altered; a read error may explain this. Germline-derived CDR1 and CDR2 are SSHAT and FNYEAQ (reference sequence). CDR3 length: 16 residues. The sample is drawn from a study of blood T cell repertoires in COVID-19. Study background: Specimens from acute and convalescent COVID-19 originated in the United States, Italy and Spain. PBMCs, B-cell-depleted T cells, or T cells provided the cDNA or gDNA that made up the material.

As handled by the study authors: Amplifying reference gene primers gave estimates of nucleated cell counts. Using immunoSEQ multiplex PCR, the repertoire was profiled, and TCRdb retains in-frame clones only, with some absent. V, J and clone size were drawn from that table, and D and trimming were deduced from the DNA. The sample has around 160,000 clones, about nine tenths seen once; the top ten hold approximately 2.4%. The sequencing sample was made of peripheral blood. The receptor was derived from a human donor in a cohort sampled during active COVID-19. This sequence joins TRBV7-7 and TRBJ2-2; D may be TRBD2 (6 bases). The CDR3 nucleotides are TGTGCTAGCAGCTTAAGACTAGGCCAATCATTAGGGGAGCTGTTTTTT. It codes for CASSLRLGQSLGELFF.